One and the same sample provided the 32 T cell receptor beta chains below, sequenced in a study of identical twins (dated by TCRdb to 2016 to 2018). Library method: 5' RACE. The instrument given in TCRdb is Illumina HiSeq 2000. In TCRdb, the public reads were trimmed at Q25 with fastp and aligned with MiXCR, with productive beta chains retained. Entries that share a CDR3 protein sequence are merged under the most common genes and DNA. Across this sample there are 410,000 or so distinct CDR3 sequences, with roughly 18% seen only once. Together, the top ten hold 9% to 15% of the sample. The specimen sequenced was naive T cells sorted from blood. Read against the paper, the sample's cell subset or site label means: cells isolated with a human naive T-cell isolation kit. All receptors come from a man aged 50 to 60 in good health.

This clonotype was recorded a few times. The chain uses TRBV7-9 and TRBJ2-7, with 7 bases matching TRBD1. J was trimmed by 3 bases and V by 4 bases; bases with no gene match: 6. This CDR3 has 14 amino acids. CDR1 and CDR2 (germline): SEHNR, FQNEAQ (reference sequence). The CDR3 DNA reads TGTGCCAGCAGCTCCCTCCGGGACAGCTACGAGCAGTACTTC. As protein: CASSSLRDSYEQYF.

The chain uses TRBV12-3 or TRBV12-4 and TRBJ2-7, with 14 bases aligning to TRBD2. CDR3 length: 15 amino acids. Trimming took 6 bases from V and 6 from J; bases not matched to a gene: 7. CDR3 bases: TGTGCCAGCAGCGGGACTAGCGGGAGTTTGATCGAGCAGTACTTC. This sequence encodes CASSGTSGSLIEQYF.

Note on this clonotype: At one of its ends the junction is not consistent with the germline gene, which may arise from a read error. The chain carries TRBV5-1 and TRBJ2-1, with D perhaps TRBD2 (5 bases). The CDR3 loop spans 16 amino acids. The germline CDR1 and CDR2 sequences are SGHRS and YFSETQ. The CDR3 loop is CASRLAISGRYNEQFF. The CDR3 nucleotides are TGCGCCAGCAGATTGGCTATCAGCGGCCGCTACAATGAGCAGTTCTTC.

This clonotype has a handful of counts. The chain joins TRBV11-2 to TRBJ2-7; D uncertain. This CDR3 is 13 amino acids long. Trimming removed 6 bases from V and 10 bases from J, with 19 bases in between. CDR1 SGHAT and CDR2 FQNNGV come from the germline V gene. CDR3 bases: TGTGCCAGCAGATCGCTCCGGGTCAACCATCAGTACTTC. Translation: CASRSLRVNHQYF.

This clonotype has more than one count but fewer than ten. The V gene is TRBV6-5, the J gene TRBJ1-1; D unresolved. Germline lookup yields CDR1 MNHEY and CDR2 SVGAGI. V lost 0 bases to trimming and J lost 3 bases, with 14 bases between them. The CDR3 covers 16 residues. This chain's CDR3 is CASSYSPGGPHTEAFF. CDR3 DNA: TGTGCCAGCAGTTACTCCCCGGGAGGACCGCACACTGAAGCTTTCTTT.

Here the CDR3 reads CASSLSQLAGARTDTQYF. CDR3 nucleotides: TGCGCCAGCAGTTTGAGCCAATTAGCGGGGGCCCGCACAGATACGCAGTATTTT. The V gene is TRBV5-1, the J gene TRBJ2-3, with 9 nucleotides matching TRBD2. The CDR3 runs to 18 residues. The V gene's germline CDR1 is SGHRS and CDR2 YFSETQ. Unmatched junction bases numbered 14, after V lost 5 bases and J lost 1 base.

This clonotype was detected only a few times. The rearrangement links TRBV4-3 to TRBJ2-3, with 10 bases identical to TRBD2. CDR3 size: 17 residues. Trimming at V came to 0 bases and at J to 5 bases, leaving 8 bases not matched to a gene. Germline-derived CDR1 and CDR2 are LGHNA and YSLEER. The CDR3 DNA sequence: TGCGCCAGCAGCCAAGAGCTTAGCGGGAGGAAAGGAGATACGCAGTATTTT. Its translation: CASSQELSGRKGDTQYF.

At least ten counts were recorded for this clonotype. This sequence joins TRBV20-1 and TRBJ2-1; D assignment may be TRBD1 or TRBD2 (5 bases each). V lost 3 bases, J lost 1 base, and 13 bases lay in between. The CDR3 covers 15 residues. The germline CDR1 and CDR2 sequences are DFQATT and SNEGSKA (reference sequence). This CDR3 is CSASTGTQSYNEQFF. CDR3 coding DNA: TGCAGTGCTAGCACCGGGACCCAATCCTACAATGAGCAGTTCTTC.

The CDR3 DNA reads TGTGCCACCAGCCGAGTAGCGGGAGTGGTTGAGCAGTTCTTC. This translates into CATSRVAGVVEQFF. This rearrangement joins TRBV15 to TRBJ2-1; TRBD2 aligns across 9 bases. CDR1 is LNHNV, CDR2 YYDKDF, per germline (reference sequence). The length of the CDR3 is 14 residues. J gave up 9 bases and V 5 bases, and 8 bases lay outside the gene matches.

The chain uses TRBV20-1 and TRBJ1-1; 9 nucleotides align to TRBD1. Germline V gene lookup returns CDR1 DFQATT and CDR2 SNEGSKA (reference sequence). V shed 6 bases and J 4 bases; nucleotides not matched to a gene: 3. CDR3 size: 12 residues. CDR3 sequence (DNA): TGCAGTGCCCTGGACAGGGGCACTGAAGCTTTCTTT. Amino acid sequence: CSALDRGTEAFF.

Ten or more counts support this clonotype. The CDR3 sequence is CASSSWNGELFF. The CDR3 coding sequence is TGTGCCAGCAGTTCCTGGAACGGGGAGCTGTTTTTT. The chain is built from TRBV28 and TRBJ2-2; D gene unclear. Trimming shortened V by 4 bases and J by 7 bases, and 7 bases separated the two germline ends. The germline gives CDR1 MDHEN, CDR2 SYDVKM. The CDR3 length is 12 residues. The full variable domain, its missing parts supplied by reference TRBV28 and TRBJ2-2, is DVKVTQSSRYLVKRTGEKVFLECVQDMDHENMFWYRQDPGLGLRLIYFSYDVKMKEKGDIPEGYSVSREKKERFSLILESASTNQTSMYLCASSSWNGELFFGEGSRLTVL.

This clonotype was counted at least ten times. J is TRBJ2-1 and V is TRBV20-1, with 8 bases that match TRBD2. This CDR3 has 14 amino acids. V shed 6 bases and J 7 bases; nucleotides not matched to a gene: 11. CDR1 is DFQATT and CDR2 is SNEGSKA in the germline V gene (reference sequence). The CDR3 DNA reads TGCAGTGCCACCCGTAGCGGGACCGGGAATGAGCAGTTCTTC. It is translated as CSATRSGTGNEQFF.

This clonotype was seen a handful of times. The chain employs TRBV6-2 or TRBV6-3 and TRBJ2-1; 8 positions match TRBD2. CDR3 length equals 15 residues. The J segment lost 5 bases and the V segment lost 7 bases, leaving 10 bases of the junction unmatched. Germline assignment: CDR1 MNHEY and CDR2 SVGEGT. CDR3 sequence (DNA): TGTGCCAGCACCGAGGGACTAGTCGTCAACAATGAGCAGTTCTTC. Translation gives CASTEGLVVNNEQFF.

The genes are TRBV5-1 and TRBJ2-1, with a tentative D call TRBD2 (5 bases). V lost 0 bases to trimming and J lost 7 bases, with 17 bases between them. This CDR3 has 16 residues. Germline lookup yields CDR1 SGHRS and CDR2 YFSETQ. The CDR3 region is CASSLADYGGRNEQFF. The CDR3 DNA sequence: TGCGCCAGCAGCTTGGCCGACTACGGCGGAAGAAATGAGCAGTTCTTC.

This clonotype occurred a few times. J is TRBJ1-1 and V is TRBV10-3, with 8 bases aligning to TRBD1. The CDR3 covers 16 residues. Germline CDR1 and CDR2: ENHRY and SYGVKD. The V and J ends lost 2 bases and 1 base, in that order; junction bases with no gene match: 6. The CDR3 nucleotides read TGTGCCATCAGTGAGCCCCGACAGGGGAAGAACACTGAAGCTTTCTTT. Amino acids: CAISEPRQGKNTEAFF.

This clonotype has more than one count but fewer than ten. Here the CDR3 DNA reads TGCAGTGCTAGATCTAAGGGGGAGGCTACTTATTACAATGAGCAGTTCTTC. Amino acid sequence: CSARSKGEATYYNEQFF. V is TRBV20-1 and J is TRBJ2-1, with D possibly called TRBD1 or TRBD2 (6 bases each). Germline V gene lookup returns CDR1 DFQATT and CDR2 SNEGSKA (reference sequence). The germline V and J ends were trimmed by 2 bases and 4 bases, with 21 bases remaining between them. The CDR3 sequence is 17 residues long.

There are many counts of this clonotype. The V call is TRBV12-3 or TRBV12-4, the J call TRBJ2-7; the match to TRBD1 covers 8 bases. V dropped 3 bases and J dropped 1; count of bases not matched to a gene: 5. This CDR3 spans 15 amino acids. CDR3 sequence: CASSFGQGASYEQYF. The CDR3 DNA is TGTGCCAGCAGTTTTGGGCAGGGGGCGTCCTACGAGCAGTACTTC.

This clonotype was recorded many times. The chain combines TRBV7-2 with TRBJ1-2, with 8 bases that match TRBD1. Germline assignment: CDR1 SGHTA and CDR2 FQGNSA. The CDR3 totals 13 residues. J was trimmed by 6 bases and V by 6 bases; bases with no gene match: 6. The CDR3 reads CASRGTGRDGYTF. CDR3 sequence (DNA): TGTGCCAGCAGAGGGACAGGACGGGATGGCTACACCTTC.

The CDR3 DNA reads as TGCAGCGTTGAGGGGACTAGCGGGGACGGGAGTTTGGATACGCAGTATTTT. Its translation is CSVEGTSGDGSLDTQYF. V gene TRBV29-1 combines with J gene TRBJ2-3, with 13 bases that match TRBD2. This CDR3 contains 17 residues. The ends lost 3 bases at V and 6 bases at J; junction bases unmatched: 12. From germline, CDR1 is SQVTM and CDR2 ANQGSEA.

The chain couples TRBV10-3 to TRBJ1-2, with 8 bases aligning to TRBD1. The CDR3 sequence is 13 residues long. Germline loops: CDR1 ENHRY, CDR2 SYGVKD. V gave up 6 bases and J gave up 9 bases; unmatched junction bases: 9. CDR3 region: CAISATGERSYTF. The CDR3 region has the DNA TGTGCCATCAGCGCGACAGGGGAGAGAAGCTACACCTTC.

This clonotype was picked up many times. The rearrangement joins TRBV5-5 to TRBJ1-2; no reliable D call. The length of the CDR3 is 16 residues. CDR1 is SGHKS, CDR2 YYEKEE, per germline (reference sequence). Trimming removed 1 base from V and 2 bases from J, with 15 bases in between. CDR3 DNA: TGTGCCAGCAGCTTGACCGGTGTCTTGACGAACTATGGCTACACCTTC. Translating gives CASSLTGVLTNYGYTF.

This clonotype has a count of ten or more. This sequence joins TRBV12-3 or TRBV12-4 and TRBJ2-7; possibly TRBD1 for D (6 bases). CDR3 length: 13 amino acids. V was cut by 5 bases and J by 5 bases, with 13 bases left in between. In nucleotides, the CDR3 is TGTGCCAGCAGTCCGTACAGGGTCCACGAGCAGTACTTC. Amino acid sequence: CASSPYRVHEQYF.

V is TRBV7-9 and J is TRBJ2-7; 7 nucleotides line up with TRBD1. V lost 8 bases, J lost 3 bases, and 4 bases stayed unmatched. CDR1 is SEHNR and CDR2 is FQNEAQ in the germline V gene (reference sequence). The CDR3 totals 12 residues. DNA of the CDR3: TGTGCCAGCGGGGACAGCGTCTACGAGCAGTACTTC. It codes for CASGDSVYEQYF.

The sample holds a few counts of this clonotype. The genes are TRBV29-1 and TRBJ2-2; D is unresolved. V was trimmed by 5 bases and J by 7 bases, leaving 17 bases between them. The CDR3 length is 14 residues. CDR1 and CDR2 from the germline V gene are SQVTM and ANQGSEA. The CDR3 sequence is CSVLDGDFGGELFF. CDR3 nucleotide sequence: TGCAGCGTTCTGGACGGTGATTTTGGCGGGGAGCTGTTTTTT.

The sample holds many counts of this clonotype. This rearrangement joins TRBV29-1 to TRBJ2-5; no firm D call. The germline gives CDR1 SQVTM, CDR2 ANQGSEA. Trimming stripped 4 bases from V and 5 bases from J, with 5 bases between. The length of the CDR3 is 10 residues. The CDR3 protein is CSVAEETQYF. CDR3 DNA sequence: TGCAGCGTTGCCGAGGAGACCCAGTACTTC.

On this clonotype itself: Germline and junction disagree at one end, which may indicate a read error. This chain links TRBV12-3 or TRBV12-4 with TRBJ2-5; 11 bases align to TRBD2. The length of the CDR3 is 18 residues. The CDR3 nucleotides are TGTGCCAGCATTTTATCTACCTCGATGGTAGCGGGAGGGGAGACCCAGTACTTC. Translated, it gives CASILSTSMVAGGETQYF.

The gene calls are TRBV4-3 and TRBJ1-1, with TRBD1 identical over 9 bases. With 3 bases clipped from V and 0 bases from J, the junction kept 2 bases outside the gene matches. Germline V gene data show CDR1 as LGHNA and CDR2 as YSLEER. This CDR3 region has 15 residues. For the CDR3, the DNA is TGCGCCAGCAGCCACGGGACAGGGATGAACACTGAAGCTTTCTTT. Its translation: CASSHGTGMNTEAFF.

The V gene is TRBV12-3 or TRBV12-4, the J gene TRBJ2-1; D unresolved. V lost 3 bases to trimming and J lost 8 bases, with 14 bases between them. The CDR3 spans 14 residues. The CDR3 DNA follows: TGTGCCAGCAGTTTGGTCTATTCTTCATATGAGCAGTTCTTC. Translation gives CASSLVYSSYEQFF.

This clonotype was observed a few times. The chain is built from TRBV20-1 and TRBJ2-7, with 12 bases lining up with TRBD2. V lost 0 bases to trimming and J lost 2 bases; unmatched junction nucleotides: 14. The CDR3 is 19 amino acids. The germline V gene has CDR1 DFQATT and CDR2 SNEGSKA (reference sequence). The CDR3 region has the DNA TGCAGTGCTAGAGATTTCGGGGGCCTAGCGGGAGGGTACCCCTACGAGCAGTACTTC. This sequence encodes CSARDFGGLAGGYPYEQYF.

J is TRBJ2-7 and V is TRBV4-2, with D possibly being TRBD2 (6 bases). This CDR3 has 19 residues. Trimming removed 1 base at V and 5 bases at J, with 27 bases between. The germline gives CDR1 LGHNA, CDR2 YNFKEQ. The CDR3 is CASSQVANLGTGVYHEQYF. CDR3 sequence (DNA): TGTGCCAGCAGCCAAGTAGCGAATCTCGGGACGGGAGTGTACCACGAGCAGTACTTC.

Many counts were recorded for this clonotype. The chain has TRBV12-3 or TRBV12-4 and TRBJ2-5; no clear D. The CDR3 contains 13 residues. V was clipped by 6 bases and J by 5 bases, with 13 bases between them. The CDR3 nucleotides are TGTGCCAGCAGCAAGGGATCCTCGGAGACCCAGTACTTC. Encoded protein: CASSKGSSETQYF.

The chain carries TRBV19 and TRBJ2-2; D not resolved. CDR3 length: 13 residues. V lost 4 bases and J 3 bases, leaving 6 bases between the germline ends. The germline gives CDR1 LNHDA, CDR2 SQIVND (reference sequence). The CDR3 DNA reads TGTGCCAGTAGTACCCACCACACCGGGGAGCTGTTTTTT. Amino acid sequence: CASSTHHTGELFF.